These 23 T cell receptor beta chains were all obtained from the same sample, sequenced in a study of regulatory T cells in long-lasting Graves disease. Sample time point: persistent/refractory GD, antithyroid drugs over 5 years with positive TRAb. Extracted PBMC RNA gave rise to the TCR library. The TCR beta library used iRepertoire HTBI primers with Arm-PCR amplification of CDR3. TCRdb reprocessed the multiplex PCR reads with MiXCR, giving one entry per CDR3 protein. The data hold hundreds of thousands of distinct CDR3 sequences, with about 20% observed a single time. The sequenced sample was peripheral blood mononuclear cells (PBMCs), obtained when the disease was refractory, from a patient treated with antithyroid drugs. These receptors came from a female donor with Graves disease.

This clonotype was recorded at least ten times. V and J are TRBV10-3 and TRBJ2-5; D gene uncertain. Germline V gene lookup returns CDR1 ENHRY and CDR2 SYGVKD. V was pared by 6 bases and J by 5 bases, with 16 bases between. The CDR3 contains 14 residues. The CDR3 loop reads CAISFLPDQETQYF. The CDR3 DNA sequence: TGTGCCATCAGCTTCCTACCGGATCAGGAGACCCAGTACTTC.

This sequence joins TRBV7-2 and TRBJ2-1, with D possibly TRBD2 on 5 matching bases. V lost 1 base and J lost 10, with 14 bases in between. Germline V lookup: CDR1 SGHTA, CDR2 FQGNSA. This CDR3 spans 14 amino acids. The CDR3 DNA reads TGTGCCAGCAGCTTAGGGTATGAGGGTGCGGAGCAGTTCTTC. Translated, it gives CASSLGYEGAEQFF. Full variable domain (missing parts from reference TRBV7-2 and TRBJ2-1): GAGVSQSPSNKVTEKGKDVELRCDPISGHTALYWYRQSLGQGLEFLIYFQGNSAPDKSGLPSDRFSAERTGGSVSTLTIQRTQQEDSAVYLCASSLGYEGAEQFFGPGTRLTVL.

On this clonotype itself: A much larger clone differs by one base, so this may be a read error. The chain carries TRBV28 and TRBJ2-7; possibly TRBD1 for D (6 bases). The ends were cut back, 5 bases at V and 0 bases at J, with 14 bases in the middle. This CDR3 comprises 15 residues. Germline lookup yields CDR1 MDHEN and CDR2 SYDVKM. For the CDR3, the DNA is TGTGCCAGCAGTGAGGGACACTTTAGCTCCTACGAGCAGTACTTC. It translates to CASSEGHFSSYEQYF.

In the case of this clonotype: It is unclear where the CDR3 begins or ends on the DNA, so no DNA is shown, and the CDR3 is as TCRdb lists it. The J gene is TRBJ1-1, the V gene TRBV7-9. Germline V gene lookup returns CDR1 SEHNR and CDR2 FQNEAQ (reference sequence). The CDR3 length is 14 residues, termini included. CDR3 region: CASTLWGGGTEAFF.

This chain joins TRBV20-1 and TRBJ2-6, with D maybe TRBD2 (5 bases). The germline V gene has CDR1 DFQATT and CDR2 SNEGSKA (reference sequence). The CDR3 is 15 amino acids. Deletions cut 4 bases from V and 0 bases from J, with 10 bases between. The CDR3 region is CSATGGSSGANVLTF. The DNA of the CDR3 is TGCAGTGCTACTGGCGGGTCCTCTGGGGCCAACGTCCTGACTTTC.

This chain joins TRBV6-5 and TRBJ2-7; TRBD2 matches at 8 bases. This CDR3 contains 15 residues. V shed 4 bases and J 3 bases; nucleotides not matched to a gene: 8. Germline CDR1 is MNHEY and CDR2 is SVGAGI. The CDR3 nucleotides are TGTGCCAGCAGTTCTACGGGAGGGCCTGTCTACGAGCAGTACTTC. It is translated as CASSSTGGPVYEQYF.

This clonotype occurred many times. This chain joins TRBV30 and TRBJ2-7; 9 bases map to TRBD1. Germline CDR1 is GTSNPN and CDR2 is SVGIG (reference sequence). After removal of 5 bases from V and 2 bases from J, the junction contained 1 base not matched to a gene. The CDR3 has 12 residues. The CDR3 region has the DNA TGTGCCTGGGGACAGGGGACCTACGAGCAGTACTTC. This codes for CAWGQGTYEQYF.

This clonotype was detected many times. This chain links TRBV7-2 with TRBJ1-4; D call uncertain. The germline V and J ends were trimmed by 5 bases and 8 bases, with 21 bases remaining between them. CDR1 and CDR2 (germline): SGHTA, FQGNSA. This CDR3 comprises 16 residues. The CDR3 here is CASSPSVGNVGEKLFF. The DNA for the CDR3 is TGTGCCAGCAGCCCCTCTGTGGGTAACGTCGGAGAAAAACTGTTTTTT.

This clonotype was detected only once. The chain has TRBV6-1 and TRBJ1-2; D unclear. Germline CDR1 reads MNHNS; CDR2 reads SASEGT. The V end was cut by 6 bases, the J end by 1 base, with 15 bases between. The CDR3 has 15 amino acids. The CDR3 protein is CASSPDGNLNYGYTF. The CDR3 region has the DNA TGTGCCAGCAGCCCGGACGGCAACCTTAACTATGGCTACACCTTC.

The rearrangement uses TRBV10-3 and TRBJ2-2, with 7 bases that match TRBD1. The CDR3 loop spans 15 amino acids. V shed 10 bases and J 0 bases; nucleotides not matched to a gene: 8. The germline V gene has CDR1 ENHRY and CDR2 SYGVKD. The CDR3 sequence: CATLLGTANTGELFF. The DNA for the CDR3 is TGTGCCACCCTGCTTGGGACAGCGAACACCGGGGAGCTGTTTTTT.

In its sample, this clonotype was seen a few times. This chain connects TRBV6-5 to TRBJ2-2, with a possible D match to TRBD1 (5 bases). This CDR3 has 13 residues. V lost 2 bases and J 8 bases, leaving 9 bases between the germline ends. Germline assignment: CDR1 MNHEY and CDR2 SVGAGI. The DNA for the CDR3 is TGTGCCAGCAGTTACCATGGGGCGGGGGAGCTGTTTTTT. This translates into CASSYHGAGELFF.

The rearrangement joins TRBV12-3 or TRBV12-4 to TRBJ1-6; no definite D call. The length of the CDR3 is 16 residues. Between the trimmed V and J ends, which lost 5 bases and 7 bases, there was a span of 18 bases. Here the CDR3 reads CASSQDRPGLNSPLHF. Written as DNA, the CDR3 is TGTGCCAGCAGTCAAGACCGTCCTGGGCTCAATTCACCCCTCCACTTT.

This clonotype showed up many times. The chain uses TRBV6-5 and TRBJ1-2, with 7 positions matching TRBD1. This CDR3 spans 14 amino acids. Germline values: CDR1 MNHEY, CDR2 SVGAGI. Germline trimming cut 2 bases from V and 8 bases from J; bases unmatched to any gene: 8. Here the CDR3 DNA reads TGTGCCAGCAGTTACCCGGGACAGTCTGTAGGCTACACCTTC. It is translated as CASSYPGQSVGYTF.

The V and J genes are TRBV11-2 and TRBJ1-1; TRBD1 matches at 10 bases. V trimming: 6 bases; J trimming: 2 bases; junction bases outside the gene matches: 12. This CDR3 contains 17 residues. The V gene's germline CDR1 is SGHAT and CDR2 FQNNGV. The CDR3 loop reads CASSSTGTGAPNTEAFF. CDR3 nucleotides: TGTGCCAGCAGTTCCACCGGGACAGGGGCTCCTAACACTGAAGCTTTCTTT.

This chain connects TRBV5-6 to TRBJ2-7, with 15 nucleotides matching TRBD2. V lost 2 bases, J lost 6 bases, and 9 bases stayed unmatched. In germline, CDR1 is SGHDT, CDR2 YYEEEE. CDR3 length: 17 amino acids. The CDR3 loop reads CASSFWARGLAGGEQYF. CDR3 nucleotide sequence: TGTGCCAGCAGCTTCTGGGCAAGGGGACTAGCGGGAGGCGAGCAGTACTTC.

The chain recombines TRBV7-9 with TRBJ1-1, with 10 bases lining up with TRBD1. The CDR3 totals 15 residues. Per germline, CDR1 SEHNR and CDR2 FQNEAQ (reference sequence). V shed 5 bases, J shed 4 bases, and the junction held 7 bases outside the gene matches. CDR3 amino acids: CASSTETGGGTEAFF. The CDR3, as DNA: TGTGCCAGCAGCACAGAGACAGGGGGCGGCACTGAAGCTTTCTTT.

V is TRBV6-1 and J is TRBJ2-7; 8 nucleotides agree with TRBD2. Trimming at V came to 6 bases and at J to 4 bases, leaving 8 bases not matched to a gene. This CDR3 comprises 14 residues. In germline, CDR1 is MNHNS, CDR2 SASEGT. The CDR3 spells CASSLSGSIYEQYF. Written as DNA, the CDR3 is TGTGCCAGCAGCCTCAGCGGGAGTATATACGAGCAGTACTTC.

This sequence joins TRBV20-1 and TRBJ2-2; 10 bases are a match to TRBD2. Trimming removed 2 bases from V and 4 bases from J; junction bases left unmatched: 4. This CDR3 comprises 15 residues. Germline CDR1 and CDR2: DFQATT and SNEGSKA (reference sequence). In DNA form, the CDR3 reads TGCAGTGCTAGACTAGCGGGAGTGGGCACCGGGGAGCTGTTTTTT. It codes for CSARLAGVGTGELFF.

Many counts were recorded for this clonotype. The CDR3 region is CASSSTTGGPPYEQYF. The CDR3 bases are TGTGCCAGCAGTTCCACGACAGGGGGTCCTCCCTACGAGCAGTACTTC. V usage is TRBV28 and J usage is TRBJ2-7, with TRBD1 identical over 9 bases. This CDR3 is 16 amino acids long. Unmatched junction bases numbered 9, after V lost 4 bases and J lost 2 bases. CDR1 is MDHEN and CDR2 is SYDVKM in the germline V gene.

The sample holds many counts of this clonotype. The V call is TRBV11-1, the J call TRBJ2-5; 8 positions match TRBD1. Trimming at V came to 4 bases and at J to 2 bases, leaving 6 bases not matched to a gene. Germline V gene data show CDR1 as SGHAT and CDR2 as FQDESV (reference sequence). CDR3 length: 15 residues. The DNA of the CDR3 is TGTGCCAGCAGCTCCCCGGACAGGGAACAAGAGACCCAGTACTTC. This gives the protein CASSSPDREQETQYF.

This clonotype was counted many times. The gene calls are TRBV12-3 or TRBV12-4 and TRBJ2-2; D not resolved. CDR3 size: 15 residues. V was shortened by 3 bases and J by 2 bases, with 10 bases between the two germline ends. CDR3: CASSFFDQNTGELFF. CDR3 nucleotides: TGTGCCAGCAGTTTCTTCGACCAAAACACCGGGGAGCTGTTTTTT.

The chain uses TRBV5-1 and TRBJ2-5; 9 bases are a match to TRBD1. Germline V gene lookup returns CDR1 SGHRS and CDR2 YFSETQ. J was trimmed by 3 bases and V by 4 bases; bases with no gene match: 10. The CDR3 has 16 residues. The CDR3 sequence is CASSPGTRTGEETQYF. CDR3 in DNA: TGCGCCAGCAGCCCGGGTACCCGGACAGGGGAAGAGACCCAGTACTTC. Full variable domain (outside the CDR3, taken from reference TRBV5-1 and TRBJ2-5): KAGVTQTPRYLIKTRGQQVTLSCSPISGHRSVSWYQQTPGQGLQFLFEYFSETQRNKGNFPGRFSGRQFSNSRSEMNVSTLELGDSALYLCASSPGTRTGEETQYFGPGTRLLVL.

The chain couples TRBV11-2 to TRBJ2-1; 10 bases match TRBD2. CDR3 length: 12 amino acids. Germline V gene sequence: CDR1 SGHAT, CDR2 FQNNGV. J was trimmed by 14 bases and V by 2 bases; bases with no gene match: 3. CDR3 in DNA: TGTGCCAGCAGCTTAACTAGCGGGGCCGAGTTCTTC. This sequence encodes CASSLTSGAEFF.